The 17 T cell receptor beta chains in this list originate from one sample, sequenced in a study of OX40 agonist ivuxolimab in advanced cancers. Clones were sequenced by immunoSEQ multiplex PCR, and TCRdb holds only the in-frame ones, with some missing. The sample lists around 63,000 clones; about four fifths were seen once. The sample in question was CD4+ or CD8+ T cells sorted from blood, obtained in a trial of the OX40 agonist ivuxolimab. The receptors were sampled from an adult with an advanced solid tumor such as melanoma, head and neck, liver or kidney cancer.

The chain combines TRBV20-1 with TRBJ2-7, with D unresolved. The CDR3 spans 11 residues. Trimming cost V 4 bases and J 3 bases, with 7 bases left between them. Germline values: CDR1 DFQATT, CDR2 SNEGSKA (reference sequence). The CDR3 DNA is TGCAGTGCTACAGCCAACTACGAGCAGTACTTC. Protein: CSATANYEQYF.

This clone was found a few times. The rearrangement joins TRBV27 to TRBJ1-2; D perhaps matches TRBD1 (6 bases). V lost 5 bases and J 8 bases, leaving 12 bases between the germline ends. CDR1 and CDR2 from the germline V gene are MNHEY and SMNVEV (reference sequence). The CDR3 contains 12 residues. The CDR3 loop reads CASSSGQLGYTF. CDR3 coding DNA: TGTGCCAGCAGTAGCGGACAGCTGGGCTACACCTTC.

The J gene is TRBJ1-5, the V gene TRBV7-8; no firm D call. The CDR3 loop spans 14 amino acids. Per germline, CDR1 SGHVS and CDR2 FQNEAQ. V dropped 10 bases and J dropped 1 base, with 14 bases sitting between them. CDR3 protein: CATSRGVSNQPQHF. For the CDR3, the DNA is TGTGCCACTTCACGTGGGGTAAGCAATCAGCCCCAGCATTTT. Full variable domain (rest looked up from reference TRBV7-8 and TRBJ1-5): GAGVSQSPRYKVAKRGQDVALRCDPISGHVSLFWYQQALGQGPEFLTYFQNEAQLDKSGLPSDRFFAERPEGSVSTLKIQRTQQEDSAVYLCATSRGVSNQPQHFGDGTRLSIL.

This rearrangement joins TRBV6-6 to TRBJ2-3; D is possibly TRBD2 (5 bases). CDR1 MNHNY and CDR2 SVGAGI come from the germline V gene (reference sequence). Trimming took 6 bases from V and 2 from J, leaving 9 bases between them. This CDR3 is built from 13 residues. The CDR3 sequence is CASSGNNTDTQYF. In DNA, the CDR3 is TGTGCCAGCAGCGGGAACAACACAGATACGCAGTATTTT.

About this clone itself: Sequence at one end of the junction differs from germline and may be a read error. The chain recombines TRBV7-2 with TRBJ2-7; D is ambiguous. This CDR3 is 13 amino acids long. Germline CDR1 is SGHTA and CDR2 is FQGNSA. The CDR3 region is CASSLQTDYEQYF. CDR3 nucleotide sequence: TGCGCCAGCAGCCTGCAGACGGACTACGAGCAGTACTTC.

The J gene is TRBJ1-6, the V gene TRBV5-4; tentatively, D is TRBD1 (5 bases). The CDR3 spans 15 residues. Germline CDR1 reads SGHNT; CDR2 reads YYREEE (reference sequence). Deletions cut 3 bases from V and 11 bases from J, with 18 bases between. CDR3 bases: TGTGCCAGCAGCTCTCAGACAGAAAAAGAGGCACCCCTCCACTTT. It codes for CASSSQTEKEAPLHF.

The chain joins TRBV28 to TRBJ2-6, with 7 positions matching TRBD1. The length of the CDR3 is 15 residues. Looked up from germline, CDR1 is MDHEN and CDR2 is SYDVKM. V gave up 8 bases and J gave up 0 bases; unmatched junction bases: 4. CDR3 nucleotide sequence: TGTGCCAGCTCCAAGGGGGCCTCTGGGGCCAACGTCCTGACTTTC. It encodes CASSKGASGANVLTF.

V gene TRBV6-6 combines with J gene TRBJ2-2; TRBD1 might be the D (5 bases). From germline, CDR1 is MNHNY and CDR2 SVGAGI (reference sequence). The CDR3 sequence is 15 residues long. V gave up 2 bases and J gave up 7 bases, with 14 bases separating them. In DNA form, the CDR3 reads TGTGCCAGCAGTTACGGGGTCAGGGAAGACGGGGAGCTGTTTTTT. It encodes CASSYGVREDGELFF.

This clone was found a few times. The CDR3: CASSEPQHVARVGNEQFF. The DNA of the CDR3 is TGTGCCAGCAGTGAACCTCAACATGTGGCCAGGGTAGGCAATGAGCAGTTCTTC. This chain uses TRBV2 with TRBJ2-1; possibly TRBD1 for D (5 bases). CDR3 size: 18 residues. Per germline, CDR1 SNHLY and CDR2 FYNNEI. Trimming removed 2 bases from V and 6 bases from J, with 23 bases in between.

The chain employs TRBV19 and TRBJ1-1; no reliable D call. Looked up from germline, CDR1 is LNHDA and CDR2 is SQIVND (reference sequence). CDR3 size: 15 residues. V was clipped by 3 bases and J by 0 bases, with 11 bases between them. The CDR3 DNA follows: TGTGCCAGTAGTATGTTCGGACTAGTGAACACTGAAGCTTTCTTT. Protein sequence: CASSMFGLVNTEAFF.

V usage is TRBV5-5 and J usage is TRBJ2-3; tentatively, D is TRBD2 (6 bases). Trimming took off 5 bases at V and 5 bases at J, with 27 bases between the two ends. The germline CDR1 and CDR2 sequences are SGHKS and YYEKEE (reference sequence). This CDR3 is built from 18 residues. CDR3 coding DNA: TGTGCCAGCAGTTTCTCCGAGTTTGCCGGGAGAGGTGAAGATACGCAGTATTTT. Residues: CASSFSEFAGRGEDTQYF. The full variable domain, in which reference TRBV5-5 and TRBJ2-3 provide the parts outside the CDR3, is DAGVTQSPTHLIKTRGQQVTLRCSPISGHKSVSWYQQVLGQGPQFIFQYYEKEERGRGNFPDRFSARQFPNYSSELNVNALLLGDSALYLCASSFSEFAGRGEDTQYFGPGTRLTVL.

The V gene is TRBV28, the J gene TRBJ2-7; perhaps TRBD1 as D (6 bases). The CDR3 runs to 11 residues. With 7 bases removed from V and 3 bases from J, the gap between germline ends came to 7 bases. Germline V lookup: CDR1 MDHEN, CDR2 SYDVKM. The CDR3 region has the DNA TGTGCCAGCACGGACAGCTACGAGCAGTACTTC. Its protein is CASTDSYEQYF.

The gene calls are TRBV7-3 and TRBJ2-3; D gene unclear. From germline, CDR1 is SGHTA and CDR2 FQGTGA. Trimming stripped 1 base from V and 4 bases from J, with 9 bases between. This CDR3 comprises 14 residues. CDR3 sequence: CASSLNVASDTQYF. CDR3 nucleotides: TGTGCCAGCAGCTTAAACGTGGCGTCAGATACGCAGTATTTT.

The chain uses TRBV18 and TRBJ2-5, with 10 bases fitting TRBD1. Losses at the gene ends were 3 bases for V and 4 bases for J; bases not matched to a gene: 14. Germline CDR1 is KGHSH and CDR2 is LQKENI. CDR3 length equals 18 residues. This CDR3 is CASSPGMGRQGAGETQYF. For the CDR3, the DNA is TGTGCCAGCTCACCGGGAATGGGCCGACAGGGGGCAGGAGAGACCCAGTACTTC.

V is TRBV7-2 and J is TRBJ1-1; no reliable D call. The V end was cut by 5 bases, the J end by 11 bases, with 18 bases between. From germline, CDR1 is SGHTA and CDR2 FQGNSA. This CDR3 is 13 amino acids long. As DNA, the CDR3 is TGTGCCAGCAGCCGGAACCCCGGCGGGTATGCTTTCTTT. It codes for CASSRNPGGYAFF.

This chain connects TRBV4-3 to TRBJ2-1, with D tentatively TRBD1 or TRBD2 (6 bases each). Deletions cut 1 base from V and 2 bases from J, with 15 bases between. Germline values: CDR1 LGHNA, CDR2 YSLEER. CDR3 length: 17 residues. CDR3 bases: TGCGCCAGCAGCCAAGGGAGGGGGACTGGGACCTACAATGAGCAGTTCTTC. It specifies CASSQGRGTGTYNEQFF.

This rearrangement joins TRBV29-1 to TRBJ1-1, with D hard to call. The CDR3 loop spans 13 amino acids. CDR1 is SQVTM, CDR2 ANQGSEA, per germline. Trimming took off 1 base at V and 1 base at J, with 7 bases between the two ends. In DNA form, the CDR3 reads TGCAGCGTTGAAGGGCAGGCGAACACTGAAGCTTTCTTT. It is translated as CSVEGQANTEAFF. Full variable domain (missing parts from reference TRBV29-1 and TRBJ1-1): SAVISQKPSRDICQRGTSLTIQCQVDSQVTMMFWYRQQPGQSLTLIATANQGSEATYESGFVIDKFPISRPNLTFSTLTVSNMSPEDSSIYLCSVEGQANTEAFFGQGTRLTVV.